Presented here are 10 T cell receptor beta chains from one specimen sequenced in a study of Ad26.COV2.S vaccination and SARS-CoV-2 variants. Sequencing used immunoSEQ multiplex PCR; TCRdb keeps in-frame clones, though not all of them. This table holds over 110,000 clones, just over 85% found once. Sequenced here: peripheral blood, sampled after recovery from COVID-19. The receptors were gathered from a human donor who had recovered from COVID-19.

The rearrangement joins TRBV6-5 to TRBJ2-7; TRBD1 agrees at 8 bases. The CDR3 is 16 residues long. With 0 bases clipped from V and 4 bases from J, the junction kept 8 bases outside the gene matches. Germline V lookup: CDR1 MNHEY, CDR2 SVGAGI. This CDR3 is CASSYSGGQVEYEQYF. For the CDR3, the DNA is TGTGCCAGCAGTTACTCAGGGGGACAGGTTGAATACGAGCAGTACTTC.

V is TRBV3-1 (or the pseudogene TRBV3-2) and J is TRBJ2-2; D ambiguous. Trimming removed 2 bases from V and 6 bases from J, with 10 bases in between. The CDR3 loop spans 14 amino acids. The germline CDR1 and CDR2 sequences are LGHDT and YNNKEL (reference sequence). CDR3 sequence (DNA): TGTGCCAGCAGCCAAAGAGGTGGCTCCGGGGAGCTGTTTTTT. Protein sequence: CASSQRGGSGELFF.

J is TRBJ1-4 and V is TRBV29-1; D is ambiguous. V was pared by 8 bases and J by 5 bases, with 12 bases between. Germline CDR1 is SQVTM and CDR2 is ANQGSEA. The CDR3 covers 12 residues. The CDR3 sequence: CSCGVGNEKLFF. The CDR3 region has the DNA TGCAGCTGTGGAGTAGGGAATGAAAAACTGTTTTTT.

The sample holds one count of this clone. The rearrangement joins TRBV30 to TRBJ2-3; D perhaps matches TRBD2 (6 bases). Trimming removed 3 bases at V and 4 bases at J, with 17 bases between. The germline V gene has CDR1 GTSNPN and CDR2 SVGIG (reference sequence). The CDR3 length is 15 residues. The DNA for the CDR3 is TGTGCCTGGAGCCGTTTGAGCGCGGGGTCAGATACGCAGTATTTT. Translation gives CAWSRLSAGSDTQYF.

The gene calls are TRBV7-9 and TRBJ2-7; 9 positions agree with TRBD1. Losses at the gene ends were 4 bases for V and 2 bases for J; bases not matched to a gene: 6. CDR3 length: 15 residues. Germline CDR1 SEHNR, CDR2 FQNEAQ (reference sequence). Here the CDR3 reads CASSYPGQGTYEQYF. The CDR3 coding sequence is TGTGCCAGCAGCTATCCGGGACAGGGAACCTACGAGCAGTACTTC. The entire variable domain, with the rest obtained from reference TRBV7-9 and TRBJ2-7, is as follows: DTGVSQNPRHKITKRGQNVTFRCDPISEHNRLYWYRQTLGQGPEFLTYFQNEAQLEKSRLLSDRFSAERPKGSFSTLEIQRTEQGDSAMYLCASSYPGQGTYEQYFGPGTRLTVT.

The V and J genes are TRBV7-2 and TRBJ1-4; D remains unclear. Trimming took off 5 bases at V and 7 bases at J, with 14 bases between the two ends. This CDR3 comprises 14 residues. Germline-derived CDR1 and CDR2 are SGHTA and FQGNSA. CDR3 region: CASSPPEPGEKLFF. In DNA, the CDR3 is TGTGCCAGCAGCCCCCCGGAGCCGGGTGAAAAACTGTTTTTT.

The chain is built from TRBV5-4 and TRBJ1-1, with D possibly being TRBD1 (6 bases). The CDR3 totals 12 residues. V was pared by 7 bases and J by 7 bases, with 14 bases between. CDR1 SGHNT and CDR2 YYREEE come from the germline V gene (reference sequence). CDR3 protein: CASGGTPYEAFF. The CDR3 nucleotides are TGTGCCAGCGGCGGGACACCCTATGAAGCTTTCTTT.

The chain links TRBV2 to TRBJ1-1; D not certain. The ends were cut back, 0 bases at V and 11 bases at J, with 13 bases in the middle. The CDR3 is 13 amino acids. In germline, CDR1 is SNHLY, CDR2 FYNNEI. The DNA of the CDR3 is TGTGCCAGCAGTGAAGCGCTTGCCGTTGGGGCTTTCTTT. Amino acids: CASSEALAVGAFF.

Here the CDR3 reads CASDSYYNEQFF. Written as DNA, the CDR3 is TGCGCCAGCGACAGTTACTACAATGAGCAGTTCTTC. This sequence joins TRBV23-1 and TRBJ2-1; maybe TRBD1 (5 bases). TRBV23-1 is assigned to the ORF class and has an uncertain function. CDR3 length: 12 residues. V was clipped by 8 bases and J by 3 bases, with 8 bases between them.

The V gene is TRBV11-2, the J gene TRBJ1-2; a weak D match, TRBD1 (6 bases). The length of the CDR3 is 15 residues. Per germline, CDR1 SGHAT and CDR2 FQNNGV. Trimming pared 5 bases from V and 0 bases from J, leaving 13 bases between. The CDR3 here is CASSPIKGANYGYTF. The CDR3 DNA follows: TGTGCCAGCAGCCCAATCAAGGGGGCTAACTATGGCTACACCTTC.